This T cell receptor beta chain came from a study of T cell responses to AZD1222 COVID-19 vaccine. Findings of the study overall: Clonal diversity may have been underestimated, and the donors were mostly white British, with more females than males. Spike as a whole was targeted by vaccine-associated CD4 TCRs, dominant at 160-218 and 743-854. Unmutated regions of variants are reportedly targeted by nearly half of spike-specific TCRs.

On this clone: The antigen is undetermined.

The germline V and J ends were trimmed by 3 bases and 0 bases, with 14 bases remaining between them. CDR1 is MNHEY and CDR2 is SMNVEV in the germline V gene (reference sequence). This CDR3 contains 16 residues. Only in-frame clones appear in the TCRdb table, and some are missing; sequencing was by immunoSEQ multiplex PCR. This sample has about 100,000 clones, with nearly 90% found just once. Pooling of second doses given at about 4 or about 12 weeks was done. The TCR comes from an adult who received the AZD1222 COVID-19 vaccine. V gene TRBV27 combines with J gene TRBJ1-1, with D tentatively TRBD1 (5 bases). The source was peripheral blood, collected 28 days after the second AZD1222 dose. The CDR3 DNA sequence: TGTGCCAGCAGTTTCGGTGGGGCACAACTGAACACTGAAGCTTTCTTT. Encoded protein: CASSFGGAQLNTEAFF.